This T cell receptor (beta chain) comes out of a study of OX40 agonist ivuxolimab in advanced cancers. Turning to the study itself: Intravenous ivuxolimab at 0.01 to 10 mg/kg was given to patients every 2 weeks.

This CDR3 spans 15 amino acids. In germline, CDR1 is MDHEN, CDR2 SYDVKM. V lost 2 bases, J lost 6 bases, and 4 bases stayed unmatched. Clones were read by immunoSEQ multiplex PCR, and TCRdb kept only the in-frame ones, dropping some. The table records about 80,000 clones, around nine tenths of them present only once. Study results and caveats: Expanded clones were, on average, more numerous among CD8+ T cells than CD4+. CD4+ and CD8+ blood T cells expanded clonally by week 6 at 0.1 to 3.0 mg/kg. Clonal expansion among partial responders at 0.1-3.0 mg/kg ranked near the lowest.

As for this clone: Its target is unknown.

Here the sequenced sample was CD4+ or CD8+ T cells sorted from blood, taken in a trial of the OX40 agonist ivuxolimab. The chain combines TRBV28 with TRBJ2-1; TRBD2 agrees at 10 bases. This receptor was taken from an adult with an advanced solid tumor such as melanoma, head and neck, liver or kidney cancer. CDR3 sequence reads: CASSLMGLATNEQFF. CDR3 sequence (DNA): TGTGCCAGCAGTTTAATGGGACTAGCGACCAATGAGCAGTTCTTC.